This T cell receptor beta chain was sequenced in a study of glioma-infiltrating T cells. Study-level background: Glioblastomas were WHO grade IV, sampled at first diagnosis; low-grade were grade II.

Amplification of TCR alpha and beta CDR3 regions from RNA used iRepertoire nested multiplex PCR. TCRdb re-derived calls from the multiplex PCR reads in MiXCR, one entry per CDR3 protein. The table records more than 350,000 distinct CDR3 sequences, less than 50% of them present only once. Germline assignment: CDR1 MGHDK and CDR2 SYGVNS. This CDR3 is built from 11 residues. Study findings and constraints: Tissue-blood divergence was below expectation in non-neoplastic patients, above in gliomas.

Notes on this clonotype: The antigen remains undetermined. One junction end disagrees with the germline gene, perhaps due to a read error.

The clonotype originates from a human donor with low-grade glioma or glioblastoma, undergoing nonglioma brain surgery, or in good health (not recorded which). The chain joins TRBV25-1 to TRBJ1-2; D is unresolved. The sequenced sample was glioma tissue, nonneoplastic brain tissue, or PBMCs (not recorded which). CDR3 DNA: TGTGCCAGAAGTGTTGGTTGGAACTACACCTTC. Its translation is CARSVGWNYTF.